Listed below are T cell receptor beta chains from one sample, sequenced in a study of T cell responses to AZD1222 COVID-19 vaccine. Here immunoSEQ multiplex PCR was the method, and the copy in TCRdb shows in-frame clones only, minus some. The data contain 120,000 or so clones, over 90% of them singletons. The sample consisted of peripheral blood, taken 28 days after the second AZD1222 dose. The receptor source for this set is an adult who received the AZD1222 COVID-19 vaccine. The CDR3 runs from the conserved cysteine through the conserved F or W. A D gene is named only where the DNA matches it firmly. Where a row states a size, it is once, few, many or the class of an expanded clone; other rows omit it.

TRBV24-1	.	TRBJ2-3	.	TGTGCCACCAGTGGACCCGTGGGGATAGGGGACCCCACAGATACGCAGTATTTT	CATSGPVGIGDPTDTQYF
TRBV6-6	.	TRBJ1-6	.	TGTGCCAGCAGTCCCTACTCAATATGGGGCCAGGACCATTCACCCCTCCACTTT	CASSPYSIWGQDHSPLHF
TRBV12-3/TRBV12-4	few	TRBJ1-1	.	TGTGCCAGCAGTTTAATAGGGGCTGAAGCTTTCTTT	CASSLIGAEAFF
TRBV19	.	TRBJ1-4	.	TGTGCCAGTAGTCCGGCCGGGGTAGAAAAACTGTTTTTT	CASSPAGVEKLFF
TRBV10-3	.	TRBJ2-1	.	TGTGCCATCAGTGAGTTAACGGTCCAAGATGAGCAGTTCTTC	CAISELTVQDEQFF
TRBV5-4	.	TRBJ1-4	TRBD1	TGTGCCAGCAGCCGACAGGGTTTGGGTGAAAAACTGTTTTTT	CASSRQGLGEKLFF
TRBV23-1	.	TRBJ2-2	TRBD1	TGCGCCAGCAGTCAATCGAAAGGGGACAGGGTCCCTTCCTGTACCGGGGAGCTGTTTTTT	CASSQSKGDRVPSCTGELFF
TRBV2	.	TRBJ1-2	.	TGTGCCAGCAGTGACGGACGGTATGGCTACACCTTC	CASSDGRYGYTF
TRBV6-5	.	TRBJ2-1	.	TGTGCCAGCAGTTACTTTTATACGAAGGACAATGAGCAGTTCTTC	CASSYFYTKDNEQFF
TRBV3-1/TRBV3-2	.	TRBJ2-3	.	TGTGCCAGCAGCCAAGATCTGGATACGCAGTATTTT	CASSQDLDTQYF
TRBV18	.	TRBJ2-7	TRBD2	TGTGCCAGCTCACCATCCGTCCTAGCGGGAGTTAACGAGCAGTACTTC	CASSPSVLAGVNEQYF
TRBV13	.	TRBJ1-1	.	TGTGCCAGCAGCTTGAAGGGCCCAGGGGCGAACACTGAAGCTTTCTTT	CASSLKGPGANTEAFF
TRBV6-6	.	TRBJ2-7	TRBD2	TGTGCCAGCAGACCGGGACTAGCGGGCGACTCCTACGAGCAGTACTTC	CASRPGLAGDSYEQYF
TRBV18	.	TRBJ2-1	.	TGTGCCAGCTCACCACCTACGGCAAGCTCCTACAATGAGCAGTTCTTC	CASSPPTASSYNEQFF
TRBV18	.	TRBJ2-1	.	TGTGCCAGCTCACCTCAGCGGGTGGGGCTTGACAATGAGCAGTTCTTC	CASSPQRVGLDNEQFF
TRBV4-1	.	TRBJ1-2	.	TGCGCCAGCAGCCAGGACTATACAGTGAAGAAACACTATGGCTACACCTTC	CASSQDYTVKKHYGYTF
TRBV4-1	.	TRBJ1-1	.	TGCGCCAGCAGCCGGGGGCGCGGGAACACTGAAGCTTTCTTT	CASSRGRGNTEAFF
TRBV5-1	.	TRBJ1-4	.	TGCGCCAGCAGCTTGGTTCAGGGTTCAACTAATGAAAAACTGTTTTTT	CASSLVQGSTNEKLFF
TRBV7-2	few	TRBJ1-5	TRBD1	TGTGCCAGCAGGCAAACAGGGGGTCAGCCCCAGCATTTT	CASRQTGGQPQHF